The next 25 T cell receptor beta chains were all read from a single sample in a study of blood T cell repertoires in COVID-19. The repertoire was sequenced with immunoSEQ multiplex PCR; TCRdb's copy has only in-frame clones and lacks some. The data contain fewer than 600,000 clones, roughly 89% of them singletons. The sequenced material came from peripheral blood. These receptor sequences come from a man between 18 and 29 years old with COVID-19, enrolled during active disease.

CDR3 nucleotide sequence: TGTGCCACCGACAGGGATAGGGACTATGGCTACACCTTC. It codes for CATDRDRDYGYTF. This rearrangement joins TRBV6-5 to TRBJ1-2, with 7 nucleotides matching TRBD1. The CDR3 totals 13 residues. Germline CDR1 is MNHEY and CDR2 is SVGAGI. The V segment lost 10 bases and the J segment 3 bases; nucleotides outside the gene matches: 8.

V gene TRBV28 combines with J gene TRBJ2-7; D is perhaps TRBD2 (6 bases). CDR3 length: 14 amino acids. Between the trimmed V and J ends, which lost 5 bases and 0 bases, there was a span of 11 bases. Germline-derived CDR1 and CDR2 are MDHEN and SYDVKM. The CDR3 region is CASSPGTHSYEQYF. In DNA form, the CDR3 reads TGTGCCAGCAGTCCCGGGACTCACTCCTACGAGCAGTACTTC.

The CDR3 DNA sequence: TGTGCCAGTAGTATCCCAATACGACCGGGACAGCGCACCACCGGGGAGCTGTTTTTT. It yields the protein CASSIPIRPGQRTTGELFF. V usage is TRBV19 and J usage is TRBJ2-2; 7 bases fit TRBD1. Germline V gene sequence: CDR1 LNHDA, CDR2 SQIVND (reference sequence). The CDR3 sequence is 19 residues long. V shed 3 bases and J 4 bases; nucleotides not matched to a gene: 17.

The rearrangement joins TRBV29-1 to TRBJ2-1, with D possibly being TRBD2 (6 bases). In germline, CDR1 is SQVTM, CDR2 ANQGSEA. The CDR3 has 12 amino acids. The CDR3 sequence is CRIVGSDDEQFF. The CDR3 DNA follows: TGCAGAATTGTCGGGAGTGACGATGAGCAGTTCTTC.

Comments on this clone: The junction departs from the called germline gene at one end, perhaps through a read error. This chain uses TRBV6-1 with TRBJ2-2, with TRBD2 as a possible D gene (5 bases). This CDR3 is 15 amino acids long. Germline CDR1 is MNHNS and CDR2 is SASEGT. The CDR3 protein is CASGEGLRTTGELFF. CDR3 DNA sequence: TGTGCCAGCGGTGAAGGACTGAGAACCACCGGGGAGCTGTTTTTT.

V gene TRBV7-8 combines with J gene TRBJ2-7; 9 nucleotides align to TRBD2. Looked up from germline, CDR1 is SGHVS and CDR2 is FQNEAQ. The CDR3 runs to 16 residues. The V segment lost 3 bases and the J segment 0 bases; nucleotides outside the gene matches: 6. The CDR3, as DNA: TGTGCCAGCAGCTTTCTGCGGGGGGGAAGCTCCTACGAGCAGTACTTC. Protein: CASSFLRGGSSYEQYF.

The CDR3 bases are TGTGCCAGCACGACTACAGGGATCTCCTACGAGCAGTACTTC. Its translation: CASTTTGISYEQYF. V gene TRBV2 combines with J gene TRBJ2-7; D might be TRBD1 (6 bases). In germline, CDR1 is SNHLY, CDR2 FYNNEI. V dropped 7 bases and J dropped 0 bases, with 13 bases sitting between them. The CDR3 contains 14 residues.

The gene calls are TRBV7-9 and TRBJ2-1, with TRBD1 matching 7 bases. CDR3 length: 12 residues. Germline CDR1 is SEHNR and CDR2 is FQNEAQ (reference sequence). V lost 5 bases and J lost 15; bases outside the gene matches: 10. CDR3 protein: CASSTRTGRRFF. The CDR3 DNA reads TGTGCCAGCAGCACCCGGACAGGTCGCCGGTTCTTC.

The chain carries TRBV18 and TRBJ2-3, with TRBD2 matching 11 bases. Germline assignment: CDR1 KGHSH and CDR2 LQKENI. V trimming: 2 bases; J trimming: 3 bases; junction bases outside the gene matches: 4. This CDR3 comprises 16 residues. CDR3: CASSPNSGGATDTQYF. CDR3 DNA sequence: TGTGCCAGCTCACCAAATAGCGGGGGGGCAACAGATACGCAGTATTTT.

This clone was observed a handful of times. The chain joins TRBV5-4 to TRBJ1-4; D gene ambiguous. The CDR3 totals 14 residues. V was clipped by 0 bases and J by 6 bases, with 9 bases between them. Germline V gene data show CDR1 as SGHNT and CDR2 as YYREEE (reference sequence). For the CDR3, the DNA is TGTGCCAGCAGCTTGGCTCCAGGCGATGAAAAACTGTTTTTT. Protein product: CASSLAPGDEKLFF.

The rearrangement links TRBV6-1 to TRBJ2-7; 10 bases agree with TRBD2. This CDR3 contains 15 residues. CDR1 is MNHNS and CDR2 is SASEGT in the germline V gene. The ends lost 3 bases at V and 1 base at J; junction bases unmatched: 3. The CDR3, as DNA: TGTGCCAGCAGTGAGGAACTAGCGGGGTCCTACGAGCAGTACTTC. Translated, it gives CASSEELAGSYEQYF.

The rearrangement uses TRBV7-3 and TRBJ2-1; 9 bases align to TRBD2. The CDR3 is made up of 13 amino acids. V was pared by 3 bases and J by 15 bases, with 9 bases of the junction left unmatched. Germline V gene sequence: CDR1 SGHTA, CDR2 FQGTGA. The CDR3 sequence: CASSLSVREGLFF. As DNA, the CDR3 is TGTGCCAGCAGCTTGAGTGTGCGGGAGGGGTTGTTCTTC. Using reference TRBV7-3 and TRBJ2-1 for the parts outside the CDR3, the full variable domain is GAGVSQTPSNKVTEKGKYVELRCDPISGHTALYWYRQSLGQGPEFLIYFQGTGAADDSGLPNDRFFAVRPEGSVSTLKIQRTERGDSAVYLCASSLSVREGLFFGPGTRLTVL.

This clone has only a few counts. The chain employs TRBV5-1 and TRBJ1-1, with 9 bases identical to TRBD1. The CDR3 extends over 15 amino acids. Germline CDR1 SGHRS, CDR2 YFSETQ. V trimming: 6 bases; J trimming: 2 bases; junction bases outside the gene matches: 8. For the CDR3, the DNA is TGCGCCAGCAAGGAACAGGGGGCAGGAAACACTGAAGCTTTCTTT. The encoded protein is CASKEQGAGNTEAFF.

The rearrangement uses TRBV2 and TRBJ1-6; D not resolved. CDR3 length: 16 residues. Germline loops: CDR1 SNHLY, CDR2 FYNNEI. V was trimmed by 4 bases and J by 0 bases, leaving 10 bases between them. This chain's CDR3 is CASSVRSSSYNSPLHF. CDR3 in DNA: TGTGCCAGCAGTGTAAGGAGCAGCTCCTATAATTCACCCCTCCACTTT.

As to this clone: The same CDR3 is also encoded by other DNA sequences in this sample. This chain connects TRBV5-1 to TRBJ1-2; maybe TRBD1 (6 bases). CDR1 is SGHRS and CDR2 is YFSETQ in the germline V gene. The V end was cut by 0 bases, the J end by 4 bases, with 10 bases between. The CDR3 runs 14 residues. Here the CDR3 DNA reads TGCGCCAGCAGCTTGGGGCAGGGGAGCTATGGCTACACCTTC. Its translation is CASSLGQGSYGYTF.

J is TRBJ2-7 and V is TRBV20-1; D may be TRBD1 (6 bases). Trimming pared 4 bases from V and 4 bases from J, leaving 8 bases between. Germline V gene sequence: CDR1 DFQATT, CDR2 SNEGSKA (reference sequence). The length of the CDR3 is 11 residues. In nucleotides, the CDR3 is TGCAGTGCTATCAGGGGTTACGAGCAGTACTTC. Protein: CSAIRGYEQYF.

The chain is built from TRBV11-3 and TRBJ2-1, with TRBD1 identical over 8 bases. The CDR3 contains 15 residues. Looked up from germline, CDR1 is SGHNT and CDR2 is YENEEA. The trim removed 3 bases at V and 5 bases at J, leaving 6 bases unmatched. The CDR3 DNA follows: TGTGCCAGCAGCTTTATGGGACAGGCTGACAATGAGCAGTTCTTC. It encodes CASSFMGQADNEQFF.

CDR3 region: CASSLEQGSTEAFF. CDR3 sequence (DNA): TGTGCCAGCTCACTGGAACAGGGATCTACTGAAGCTTTCTTT. This chain links TRBV18 with TRBJ1-1, with D possibly TRBD1 on 6 matching bases. The V end was cut by 4 bases, the J end by 5 bases, with 14 bases between. This CDR3 contains 14 residues. Per germline, CDR1 KGHSH and CDR2 LQKENI. The complete variable domain, with remaining parts taken from reference TRBV18 and TRBJ1-1, reads NAGVMQNPRHLVRRRGQEARLRCSPMKGHSHVYWYRQLPEEGLKFMVYLQKENIIDESGMPKERFSAEFPKEGPSILRIQQVVRGDSAAYFCASSLEQGSTEAFFGQGTRLTVV.

The chain employs TRBV2 and TRBJ2-7; 13 nucleotides match TRBD2. Germline V gene lookup returns CDR1 SNHLY and CDR2 FYNNEI. V dropped 6 bases and J dropped 2; count of bases not matched to a gene: 4. CDR3 length: 15 residues. CDR3 sequence reads: CASSGLAGAPYEQYF. Written as DNA, the CDR3 is TGTGCCAGCAGCGGACTAGCGGGGGCTCCCTACGAGCAGTACTTC. The whole variable domain, remainder taken from reference TRBV2 and TRBJ2-7, is EPEVTQTPSHQVTQMGQEVILRCVPISNHLYFYWYRQILGQKVEFLVSFYNNEISEKSEIFDDQFSVERPDGSNFTLKIRSTKLEDSAMYFCASSGLAGAPYEQYFGPGTRLTVT.

This clone was detected once. The chain uses TRBV5-1 and TRBJ2-1, with 10 positions matching TRBD2. Trimming cost V 1 base and J 5 bases; bases outside gene matches: 3. This CDR3 has 15 residues. Germline V gives CDR1 SGHRS, CDR2 YFSETQ. This CDR3 reads CASSLIAGGDNEQFF. DNA of the CDR3: TGCGCCAGCAGCTTGATAGCGGGGGGCGACAATGAGCAGTTCTTC.

The chain combines TRBV7-3 with TRBJ2-6; the match to TRBD2 covers 7 bases. V was clipped by 1 base and J by 1 base; unmatched bases: 1. CDR1 is SGHTA, CDR2 FQGTGA, per germline. The CDR3 loop spans 16 amino acids. The CDR3 DNA follows: TGTGCCAGCAGCTTAAGTAGCGGGTCTGGGGCCAACGTCCTGACTTTC. It is translated as CASSLSSGSGANVLTF.

V gene TRBV12-5 combines with J gene TRBJ2-3; TRBD1 matches 7 bases. The CDR3 has 16 residues. Germline V lookup: CDR1 LGHNT, CDR2 FRNRAP. Trimming removed 4 bases from V and 2 bases from J; junction bases left unmatched: 9. CDR3 region: CASGSPSGQHTDTQYF. In DNA form, the CDR3 reads TGTGCTAGTGGTTCCCCCTCGGGACAGCACACAGATACGCAGTATTTT.

The chain has TRBV19 and TRBJ2-5; 11 positions agree with TRBD2. Germline lookup yields CDR1 LNHDA and CDR2 SQIVND (reference sequence). V lost 3 bases, J lost 5 bases, and 11 bases stayed unmatched. The CDR3 totals 17 residues. The CDR3 DNA reads TGTGCCAGTAGTATTAGACCAAACCGACTAGCGGGGGAGACCCAGTACTTC. This encodes CASSIRPNRLAGETQYF.

The chain couples TRBV7-9 to TRBJ2-1, with 7 bases matching TRBD2. The germline V gene has CDR1 SEHNR and CDR2 FQNEAQ (reference sequence). V shed 6 bases, J shed 5 bases, and the junction held 13 bases outside the gene matches. The CDR3 is 16 amino acids. The CDR3 reads CASRPSAASGNNEQFF. The CDR3 DNA follows: TGTGCCAGCAGACCTTCCGCGGCTAGCGGAAACAATGAGCAGTTCTTC.

The rearrangement joins TRBV5-1 to TRBJ1-1; maybe TRBD1 (5 bases). V lost 4 bases, J lost 5 bases, and 18 bases lay in between. The CDR3 spans 15 residues. Germline V gene sequence: CDR1 SGHRS, CDR2 YFSETQ. Here the CDR3 DNA reads TGCGCCAGCAGCCCAGAGACAGCCTACGGTACTGAAGCTTTCTTT. It translates to CASSPETAYGTEAFF.